Sequencing of this T cell receptor (beta chain) was carried out in a study of blood T cells in healthy people across ages. Donation came from healthy Caucasian individuals in Russia who were aged roughly 6 to 95. A second about 7 to 11 cycle PCR used barcoded and J-beta primers. The template-switch adaptor was a 5' adaptor with 12 random nucleotides. It tagged each cDNA molecule. MiXCR, run by TCRdb on the 5' RACE reads, gives a single entry per CDR3 protein. The sample includes fewer than 900,000 distinct CDR3 sequences, about 37% seen only once; the top ten take 10% to 15%. The CDR3 is 15 residues long. Looked up from germline, CDR1 is SGDLS and CDR2 is YYNGEE. Trimming cost V 4 bases and J 5 bases, with 17 bases left between them. This clonotype occurred a few times.

Sequencing used blood. This receptor was obtained from a man between 18 and 35 years old in good health. The V call is TRBV9, the J call TRBJ2-3; possible D gene TRBD1, 6 bases. The CDR3 here is CASSPLEKGGDTQYF. The CDR3 DNA reads as TGTGCCAGCAGCCCCCTGGAGAAAGGGGGAGATACGCAGTATTTT.